This TCR beta chain was observed in a study of beta chain features in type 1 diabetes. On this clone: Antigen: not known.

Regarding the study as a whole: TCRB CDR3s were moderately but significantly shorter in Type 1 diabetes patients in all four CD4+ subsets.

Trimming took 4 bases from V and 1 from J, leaving 8 bases between them. The CDR3 is 12 residues long. Germline V gene sequence: CDR1 SQVTM, CDR2 ANQGSEA. Reverse transcribing all isolated RNA meant expressed TCRB transcripts were sequenced. Deep immunoSEQ sequencing covered naive, central memory and regulatory T cell samples. Sequencing used immunoSEQ multiplex PCR; TCRdb keeps in-frame clones, though not all of them. The sample gives 680,000 or so clones, 13% of which show up once; approximately 0.022% is in the top ten. Every donor had blood drawn once into heparin, roughly 100 mL on average. J is TRBJ2-7 and V is TRBV29-1; D remains unclear. Input material: naive CD4+ T cells from blood. This TCR came from a man younger than 30 with type 1 diabetes. The CDR3 DNA follows: TGCAGCGTTGGAGGCCGTTCCTACGAGCAGTACTTC. Translation gives CSVGGRSYEQYF.